This note documents a single T cell receptor beta chain sequence. This entry comes from a study of blood T cell repertoires in COVID-19. Overall study: Acute and convalescent COVID-19 specimens originated in the United States, Italy and Spain. PBMCs, B-cell-depleted T cells, or T cells were the source of the cDNA or gDNA that made up the material.

Self-reported history from a screening survey and questionnaire set each donor's cohort. The data were produced by immunoSEQ multiplex PCR, yet TCRdb's version contains in-frame clones alone and is incomplete. Of 360,000 or so clones in the sample, about nine tenths are singletons; the top ten hold approximately 1.5%. V lost 3 bases and J 5 bases, leaving 13 bases between the germline ends. The CDR3 covers 14 residues. Looked up from germline, CDR1 is KGHSH and CDR2 is LQKENI. The clonotype originates from a woman in her twenties or thirties who had recovered from COVID-19. The specimen was PBMCs or T cells enriched from blood (not recorded which). This chain links TRBV18 with TRBJ1-2, with a weak D call TRBD1 (6 bases). CDR3 sequence reads: CASSPLDRAYGYTF. CDR3 nucleotide sequence: TGTGCCAGCTCACCCCTGGACAGAGCATATGGCTACACCTTC.